This T cell receptor beta chain was recorded in a study of post-analysis software for immune sequencing data. Study-level points and caveats: Comparison with controls showed significantly lower normalized Chao1 diversity in multiple sclerosis patients. A few TRBV segments occurring more often in patients than controls included TRBV5-6, TRBV5-1 and TRBV20-1.

The germline V gene has CDR1 SGHTA and CDR2 FQGNSA. The CDR3 contains 13 residues. Prepared TCR beta cDNA libraries contained unique molecular identifiers. T cells numbering roughly 0.85 to 11 million yielded 450,000 to 500,000 cDNA molecules. One entry per CDR3 protein results from TCRdb running MiXCR on the PCR reads. This sample carries 250,000 to 300,000 distinct CDR3 sequences, 36% of them seen once, and the ten largest clones take approximately 4.6%. Regarding this clonotype: Its antigen is still unknown. With a much larger clone just one base away, this may be a read error.

The source material was blood. The J gene is TRBJ2-7, the V gene TRBV7-2; possible D gene TRBD2, 6 bases. The receptor's source is a girl between 5 and 17 years old with multiple sclerosis. The CDR3 here is CAGSLDRGYEQYF. In DNA form, the CDR3 reads TGTGCCGGCAGCTTAGACCGGGGGTACGAGCAGTACTTC.